The sample holds a few counts of the clone carrying this T cell receptor (beta chain). Its antigen remains unknown. Of the isolated RNA, all was reverse transcribed, and so the sequenced material was expressed TCRB transcripts. The table came from immunoSEQ multiplex PCR; TCRdb's copy has only in-frame clones and leaves some out. The data hold around 250,000 clones, with around 26% observed a single time. The CDR3 runs 14 residues. CDR1 is KGHSH, CDR2 LQKENI, per germline. Averaging about 116 mL, one heparinised blood draw came from each individual donor. The purity of all sorted populations exceeded 95%. The record originates from a study of beta chain features in type 1 diabetes. General observations from the study: Cells with high TCR expression could be over-represented by cDNA sequencing.

The chain uses TRBV18 and TRBJ2-5, with TRBD1 matching 8 bases. The DNA end is more similar to TRBJ2-7, so the J call may be wrong. Material for sequencing was central memory CD4+ T cells from blood. This TCR was recovered from a man aged 25-45 years in good health. CDR3 amino acids: CASSGTGAAYEQYF. The CDR3 DNA is TGTGCCAGCTCCGGGACAGGCGCTGCCTACGAGCAGTACTTC.